This T cell receptor (beta chain) was identified during a study of a mutant IDH1 vaccine in newly diagnosed glioma. The CDR3 length is 12 residues. The assay was immunoSEQ multiplex PCR, and TCRdb's table has in-frame clones only and misses some. The sample has around 56,000 clones; roughly three quarters are singletons. With respect to this clone: Antigen: not known. At one boundary the junction diverges from the germline segment, which might be a read error.

Time point defined: week 23, last vaccination. With topical imiquimod, each dose of the vaccine consisted of 300 ug of mutant IDH1 20-mer peptide. The source was PBMCs, collected from a glioma patient whose treatment included an IDH1 peptide vaccine. The J gene is TRBJ1-3, the V gene TRBV5-7, with D possibly TRBD1 on 5 matching bases. TRBV5-7 is recorded as an ORF, its role being uncertain. This clonotype originated in a woman aged 40 to 50 with glioma. Some clones in this sample may be carry-over from other donors' samples. CDR3 sequence: CTVLGGGNTIYF. CDR3 bases: TGCACTGTGCTGGGGGGGGGAAACACCATATATTTT.